This passage covers 23 T cell receptor beta chains from one sample sequenced in a study of cytomegalovirus exposure and HLA in healthy donors. The PCR contained 60 Vbeta and 13 Jbeta primers. Profiling relied on immunoSEQ multiplex PCR, and the TCRdb table lists in-frame clones only, not all of them. The sample shows roughly 200,000 clones, nearly 80% of them seen only once. The sample comprised PBMCs. All receptors derive from a female donor in good health and CMV-seronegative.

DNA for the CDR3: TGTGCTAGTGGCCCCGCGGGGCAGGCGGCCTACGAGCAGTACTTC. This translates into CASGPAGQAAYEQYF. V and J are TRBV12-5 and TRBJ2-7, with D tentatively TRBD2 (6 bases). Germline values: CDR1 LGHNT, CDR2 FRNRAP. The V end was cut by 6 bases, the J end by 2 bases, with 17 bases between. The CDR3 runs 15 residues.

The genes are TRBV7-6 and TRBJ1-1; D ambiguous. The CDR3 extends over 14 amino acids. The V end was cut by 2 bases, the J end by 0 bases, with 7 bases between. Germline-derived CDR1 and CDR2 are SGHVS and FNYEAQ. CDR3 nucleotides: TGTGCCAGCAGCTTATGGGCGATGAACACTGAAGCTTTCTTT. Translation gives CASSLWAMNTEAFF.

The chain links TRBV2 to TRBJ1-2; a possible D gene is TRBD1 (5 bases). Trimming shortened V by 8 bases and J by 6 bases, and 19 bases separated the two germline ends. Germline V gene data show CDR1 as SNHLY and CDR2 as FYNNEI. The CDR3 loop spans 14 amino acids. The CDR3 reads CASGLSGGSDGYTF. CDR3 DNA sequence: TGTGCCAGCGGCCTGAGCGGGGGTTCCGATGGCTACACCTTC.

The V gene is TRBV2, the J gene TRBJ2-3, with D possibly being TRBD1 (6 bases). The germline gives CDR1 SNHLY, CDR2 FYNNEI. Trimming pared 9 bases from V and 4 bases from J, leaving 8 bases between. The CDR3 is 11 residues long. The CDR3 coding sequence is TGTGCCAGAAAGGGGGCAGATACGCAGTATTTT. This codes for CARKGADTQYF.

In its sample, this clone was seen once. This sequence joins TRBV5-5 and TRBJ2-3; D gene ambiguous. CDR3 length equals 13 residues. Germline values: CDR1 SGHKS, CDR2 YYEKEE (reference sequence). Trimming left V 0 bases short and J 1 base short, with 3 bases between. The CDR3 sequence is CASSLGGTDTQYF. CDR3 in DNA: TGTGCCAGCAGCTTGGGCGGCACAGATACGCAGTATTTT.

The chain carries TRBV14 and TRBJ2-3, with D tentatively TRBD1 (6 bases). The germline gives CDR1 SGHDN, CDR2 FVKESK. The CDR3 covers 16 residues. Trimming took 3 bases from V and 3 from J, leaving 16 bases between them. The CDR3 spells CASSHPTGWDTDTQYF. The CDR3 DNA follows: TGTGCCAGCAGCCACCCGACAGGCTGGGATACAGATACGCAGTATTTT.

Turning to this clone: This sample also contains other DNA sequences that code for the same CDR3. The V call is TRBV5-1, the J call TRBJ1-1; TRBD1 is a possible D gene (5 bases). This CDR3 is built from 14 residues. The germline V and J ends were trimmed by 0 bases and 1 base, with 7 bases remaining between them. The germline V gene encodes CDR1 SGHRS and CDR2 YFSETQ. In DNA, the CDR3 is TGCGCCAGCAGCTTGGGCAGGGCGAACACTGAAGCTTTCTTT. Translation: CASSLGRANTEAFF.

The V and J genes are TRBV27 and TRBJ1-4; 8 nucleotides line up with TRBD1. Germline CDR1 is MNHEY and CDR2 is SMNVEV (reference sequence). The ends lost 5 bases at V and 5 bases at J; junction bases unmatched: 10. The CDR3 has 16 amino acids. Written as DNA, the CDR3 is TGTGCCAGCAGTCGCGCGGGGACAGGCTACAATGAAAAACTGTTTTTT. Its translation is CASSRAGTGYNEKLFF.

This clone has just one count. This sequence joins TRBV12-5 and TRBJ2-7, with 13 nucleotides matching TRBD2. The CDR3 is 19 amino acids. The V segment lost 1 base and the J segment 3 bases; nucleotides outside the gene matches: 12. Germline V gives CDR1 LGHNT, CDR2 FRNRAP. CDR3 sequence (DNA): TGTGCTAGTGGTTTGGACCGCGGACTAGCGGGGGAGACGGGCTACGAGCAGTACTTC. It codes for CASGLDRGLAGETGYEQYF. The variable domain in full, completed from reference TRBV12-5 and TRBJ2-7, reads DARVTQTPRHKVTEMGQEVTMRCQPILGHNTVFWYRQTMMQGLELLAYFRNRAPLDDSGMPKDRFSAEMPDATLATLKIQPSEPRDSAVYFCASGLDRGLAGETGYEQYFGPGTRLTVT.

V usage is TRBV6-5 and J usage is TRBJ2-2; D is ambiguous. CDR1 is MNHEY, CDR2 SVGAGI, per germline. Trimming removed 8 bases at V and 7 bases at J, with 14 bases between. The CDR3 runs to 13 residues. The CDR3 sequence: CASLGHGLGELFF. The CDR3 nucleotides are TGTGCCAGCCTAGGTCATGGCCTCGGGGAGCTGTTTTTT.

To note about this clone: Germline is not matched at one junction end, which may reflect a read error. The rearrangement uses TRBV19 and TRBJ2-7, with 9 bases aligning to TRBD2. Germline CDR1 is LNHDA and CDR2 is SQIVND (reference sequence). The CDR3 loop spans 12 amino acids. CDR3 protein: CASSTGTGTSSF. The CDR3 region has the DNA TGTGCCAGTAGTACGGGAACCGGGACTAGCTCCTTC.

The chain is built from TRBV6-6 and TRBJ2-5; no clear D gene. The J call may be wrong; the DNA end is better matched by TRBJ2-7. CDR1 is MNHNY, CDR2 SVGAGI, per germline (reference sequence). CDR3 length equals 14 residues. DNA for the CDR3: TGTGCCAGCAGTTACTCAACTCTTACCTACGAGCAGTACTTC. It encodes CASSYSTLTYEQYF.

The CDR3 DNA follows: TGTGCCACCAGCAGAGCCGACAGGGTAGAGACCCAGTACTTC. Its translation is CATSRADRVETQYF. The V call is TRBV15, the J call TRBJ2-5; 7 bases align to TRBD1. The J segment lost 4 bases and the V segment lost 1 base, leaving 3 bases of the junction unmatched. CDR1 is LNHNV and CDR2 is YYDKDF in the germline V gene (reference sequence). The CDR3 extends over 14 amino acids.

This chain links TRBV7-8 with TRBJ2-5, with 9 bases fitting TRBD1. The V gene's germline CDR1 is SGHVS and CDR2 FQNEAQ. Trimming at V came to 5 bases and at J to 5 bases, leaving 6 bases not matched to a gene. The CDR3 consists of 14 residues. CDR3 sequence reads: CASSGGTGYETQYF. As DNA, the CDR3 is TGTGCCAGCAGCGGTGGGACAGGGTACGAGACCCAGTACTTC.

In this sample, this clone turned up a few times. The chain recombines TRBV6-5 with TRBJ2-5, with a possible D match to TRBD1 (6 bases). The CDR3 extends over 15 amino acids. V was clipped by 7 bases and J by 4 bases, with 19 bases between them. Germline V CDR1 and CDR2: MNHEY, SVGAGI. CDR3: CASTQGWGRGETQYF. The CDR3 DNA reads as TGTGCCAGCACCCAAGGTTGGGGGCGCGGAGAGACCCAGTACTTC.

V is TRBV5-1 and J is TRBJ1-2, with TRBD1 matching over 8 bases. V shed 4 bases, J shed 5 bases, and the junction held 10 bases outside the gene matches. The CDR3 is 15 amino acids. In germline, CDR1 is SGHRS, CDR2 YFSETQ. Here the CDR3 DNA reads TGCGCCAGCAGCGGGGGAGGCGACAGGGGATATGGCTACACCTTC. It codes for CASSGGGDRGYGYTF.

The rearrangement links TRBV4-2 to TRBJ2-3; 7 bases are shared with TRBD2. CDR1 LGHNA and CDR2 YNFKEQ come from the germline V gene. The CDR3 covers 16 residues. The V and J ends lost 3 bases and 6 bases, in that order; junction bases with no gene match: 12. The DNA for the CDR3 is TGTGCCAGCAGCCATGGGTCTTCGGGGGGAACTGATACGCAGTATTTT. Amino acids: CASSHGSSGGTDTQYF.

This clone was recorded only once. This chain uses TRBV28 with TRBJ2-1, with 10 bases identical to TRBD2. The CDR3 spans 15 residues. CDR1 MDHEN and CDR2 SYDVKM come from the germline V gene. After removal of 6 bases from V and 7 bases from J, the junction contained 9 bases not matched to a gene. CDR3 DNA sequence: TGTGCCAGCAGCCCAGCGGGAGGGTGGGGGAATGAGCAGTTCTTC. Its protein is CASSPAGGWGNEQFF.

The rearrangement links TRBV2 to TRBJ2-7, with 8 bases that match TRBD2. The CDR3 loop spans 14 amino acids. Germline-derived CDR1 and CDR2 are SNHLY and FYNNEI. V shed 3 bases and J 5 bases; nucleotides not matched to a gene: 6. The CDR3 loop reads CASSDSGGRNEQYF. Written as DNA, the CDR3 is TGTGCCAGCAGTGACTCGGGGGGGCGGAACGAGCAGTACTTC.

V and J are TRBV11-3 and TRBJ1-3; possibly TRBD1 for D (6 bases). V lost 3 bases to trimming and J lost 2 bases, with 8 bases between them. The CDR3 loop spans 14 amino acids. CDR1 SGHNT and CDR2 YENEEA come from the germline V gene. The CDR3 DNA reads TGTGCCAGCAGCTTCCCAGGGGCTGGAAACACCATATATTTT. Its protein product is CASSFPGAGNTIYF.

The chain employs TRBV6-1 and TRBJ1-5; tentatively, D is TRBD1 (6 bases). Germline V gives CDR1 MNHNS, CDR2 SASEGT. The V gene lost 6 bases and the J gene lost 4 bases, with 10 bases spanning the gap. The CDR3 has 13 amino acids. The CDR3 DNA sequence: TGTGCCAGCAGGAACAGGGAAAATCAGCCCCAGCATTTT. Translated, it gives CASRNRENQPQHF.

V and J are TRBV6-1 and TRBJ2-1; D perhaps matches TRBD2 (6 bases). The CDR3 spans 15 residues. V lost 4 bases and J lost 3, with 13 bases in between. Looked up from germline, CDR1 is MNHNS and CDR2 is SASEGT. The chain's CDR3 is CASSVASAFYNEQFF. CDR3 DNA: TGTGCCAGCAGTGTTGCTAGCGCTTTCTACAATGAGCAGTTCTTC.

V gene TRBV5-1 combines with J gene TRBJ2-5; D may be TRBD2 (7 bases). Trimming pared 0 bases from V and 4 bases from J, leaving 10 bases between. This CDR3 has 14 residues. CDR1 is SGHRS and CDR2 is YFSETQ in the germline V gene. CDR3 bases: TGCGCCAGCAGCTTGGCGGGGGGCCCAGAGACCCAGTACTTC. Encoded protein: CASSLAGGPETQYF.